This paragraph reports one TCR beta chain. The CDR3 runs 14 residues. The J segment lost 1 base and the V segment lost 7 bases, leaving 4 bases of the junction unmatched. CDR1 is MNHEY and CDR2 is SMNVEV in the germline V gene (reference sequence). This sample was included in a study of Ad26.COV2.S vaccination and SARS-CoV-2 variants. The treatment is: some 20 received Ad26.COV2.S at low or high dose, single or two shots; about five received placebo; per-sample allocation not given. Day 63 following the first vaccine or placebo injection was when the samples were taken. Measured with immunoSEQ multiplex PCR; TCRdb has only the in-frame clones, and not every one. There are approximately 500,000 clones in the sample; roughly 87% occur only once, and roughly 13% lies in the top ten.

The sample was peripheral blood, taken in a trial of Ad26.COV2.S vaccine versus placebo. This TCR was recovered from a person aged 18-65 years who received the Ad26.COV2.S COVID-19 vaccine or a placebo. This chain joins TRBV27 and TRBJ2-7; 10 bases agree with TRBD1. The CDR3: CASKPGQGSYEQYF. DNA for the CDR3: TGTGCCAGCAAGCCGGGACAGGGGTCCTACGAGCAGTACTTC.